These 11 T cell receptor beta chains were sequenced from one sample in a study of T cell responses to AZD1222 COVID-19 vaccine. Assay: immunoSEQ multiplex PCR; the TCRdb copy retains only in-frame clones and omits some. Of 100,000 to 150,000 clones listed, about 89% are singletons. The sequences come from peripheral blood, collected 28 days after the second AZD1222 dose. These receptor sequences come from an adult who received the AZD1222 COVID-19 vaccine.

This clone appeared a single time. The V and J genes are TRBV28 and TRBJ1-6; D is possibly TRBD1 (5 bases). The germline V gene has CDR1 MDHEN and CDR2 SYDVKM. The length of the CDR3 is 12 residues. V lost 7 bases and J 7 bases, leaving 8 bases between the germline ends. The CDR3 region has the DNA TGTGCCAGCAACTCAGGGAATTCACCCCTCCACTTT. Encoded protein: CASNSGNSPLHF.

This chain connects TRBV19 to TRBJ1-2; a possible D gene is TRBD1 (6 bases). The V gene lost 9 bases and the J gene lost 7 bases, with 24 bases spanning the gap. The CDR3 covers 15 residues. CDR1 is LNHDA and CDR2 is SQIVND in the germline V gene (reference sequence). CDR3 bases: TGTGCCAGCCACCGGGACACGGGAGGAGGGAGTGGCTACACCTTC. Encoded protein: CASHRDTGGGSGYTF.

V usage is TRBV9 and J usage is TRBJ2-1; 10 bases fit TRBD1. Per the germline V gene, CDR1 is SGDLS and CDR2 is YYNGEE. This CDR3 region has 15 residues. V dropped 0 bases and J dropped 6; count of bases not matched to a gene: 3. CDR3 DNA: TGTGCCAGCAGCGTAGCGGGACAGGGGTCCAATGAGCAGTTCTTC. It yields the protein CASSVAGQGSNEQFF.

This rearrangement joins TRBV19 to TRBJ2-2; D gene ambiguous. The CDR3 runs to 14 residues. Per germline, CDR1 LNHDA and CDR2 SQIVND (reference sequence). V was cut by 4 bases and J by 1 base, with 7 bases left in between. The CDR3 region has the DNA TGTGCCAGTAGTAGTAGTGGGAACACCGGGGAGCTGTTTTTT. It is translated as CASSSSGNTGELFF. Variable domain in full (rest from reference TRBV19 and TRBJ2-2): DGGITQSPKYLFRKEGQNVTLSCEQNLNHDAMYWYRQDPGQGLRLIYYSQIVNDFQKGDIAEGYSVSREKKESFPLTVTSAQKNPTAFYLCASSSSGNTGELFFGEGSRLTVL.

The J gene is TRBJ2-7, the V gene TRBV7-9, with D perhaps matching TRBD1 (6 bases). The CDR3 totals 14 residues. CDR1 and CDR2 from the germline V gene are SEHNR and FQNEAQ (reference sequence). V lost 3 bases, J lost 0 bases, and 9 bases lay in between. CDR3 amino acids: CASSFGQPSYEQYF. The DNA of the CDR3 is TGTGCCAGCAGCTTCGGACAGCCCTCCTACGAGCAGTACTTC.

A remark on this clone: One end of the junction varies from germline; a read error may be responsible. J is TRBJ1-4 and V is TRBV19; maybe TRBD1 (5 bases). CDR3 size: 13 residues. Per the germline V gene, CDR1 is LNHDA and CDR2 is SQIVND (reference sequence). The DNA of the CDR3 is TGTGCGAGTAGGGGAGGGACTAATGAAAAACTGTTTTTT. Encoded protein: CASRGGTNEKLFF.

This CDR3 reads CASSDGYSGNTIYF. The CDR3 DNA reads as TGTGCCAGCAGTGACGGATACTCTGGAAACACCATATATTTT. The chain combines TRBV6-1 with TRBJ1-3; D is undetermined. CDR1 and CDR2 (germline): MNHNS, SASEGT. V lost 3 bases and J lost 0, with 6 bases in between. The CDR3 sequence is 14 residues long.

The chain links TRBV18 to TRBJ2-7; D unresolved. The germline V and J ends were trimmed by 5 bases and 5 bases, with 16 bases remaining between them. CDR3 length equals 14 residues. CDR1 is KGHSH, CDR2 LQKENI, per germline. The CDR3 DNA reads TGTGCCAGCTCAGCAGACTCACCCCGGGACGAGCAGTACTTC. Amino acids: CASSADSPRDEQYF. The variable domain in full, with the rest retrieved from reference TRBV18 and TRBJ2-7, is NAGVMQNPRHLVRRRGQEARLRCSPMKGHSHVYWYRQLPEEGLKFMVYLQKENIIDESGMPKERFSAEFPKEGPSILRIQQVVRGDSAAYFCASSADSPRDEQYFGPGTRLTVT.

The V and J genes are TRBV7-2 and TRBJ2-7, with D hard to call. CDR1 SGHTA and CDR2 FQGNSA come from the germline V gene. V gave up 3 bases and J gave up 4 bases, with 10 bases separating them. The CDR3 length is 13 residues. The CDR3 is CASSLQWGYEQYF. CDR3 bases: TGTGCCAGCAGCTTGCAGTGGGGATACGAGCAGTACTTC.

This clone was recorded once. This rearrangement joins TRBV7-9 to TRBJ2-1; 10 positions match TRBD2. Per germline, CDR1 SEHNR and CDR2 FQNEAQ (reference sequence). This CDR3 is 16 amino acids long. Trimming cost V 3 bases and J 7 bases; bases outside gene matches: 9. The CDR3 DNA follows: TGTGCCAGCAGCTTGAGTCTAGCGGGAGTTTATAATGAGCAGTTCTTC. This translates into CASSLSLAGVYNEQFF. Supplemented by reference TRBV7-9 and TRBJ2-1, the full variable domain reads DTGVSQNPRHKITKRGQNVTFRCDPISEHNRLYWYRQTLGQGPEFLTYFQNEAQLEKSRLLSDRFSAERPKGSFSTLEIQRTEQGDSAMYLCASSLSLAGVYNEQFFGPGTRLTVL.

This rearrangement joins TRBV7-9 to TRBJ2-7; D gene uncertain. The V gene's germline CDR1 is SEHNR and CDR2 FQNEAQ (reference sequence). This CDR3 has 14 amino acids. Trimming took 5 bases from V and 2 from J, leaving 13 bases between them. In nucleotides, the CDR3 is TGTGCCAGCAGCACCCCCGGCCGCCCCTACGAGCAGTACTTC. It specifies CASSTPGRPYEQYF.